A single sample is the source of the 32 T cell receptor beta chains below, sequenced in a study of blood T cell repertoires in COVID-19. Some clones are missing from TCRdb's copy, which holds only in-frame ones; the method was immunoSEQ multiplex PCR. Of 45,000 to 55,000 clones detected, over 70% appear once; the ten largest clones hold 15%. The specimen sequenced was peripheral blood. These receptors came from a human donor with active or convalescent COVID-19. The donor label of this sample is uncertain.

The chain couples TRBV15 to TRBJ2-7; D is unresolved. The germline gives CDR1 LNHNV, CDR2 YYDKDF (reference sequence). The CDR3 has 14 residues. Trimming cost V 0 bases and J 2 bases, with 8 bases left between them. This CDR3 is CATSRDTVTYEQYF. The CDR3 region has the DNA TGTGCCACCAGCAGAGACACAGTTACCTACGAGCAGTACTTC.

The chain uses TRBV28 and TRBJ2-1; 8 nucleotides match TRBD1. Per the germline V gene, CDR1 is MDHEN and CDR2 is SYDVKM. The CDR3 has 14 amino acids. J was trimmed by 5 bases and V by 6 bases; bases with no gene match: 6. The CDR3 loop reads CASSPTGAHNEQFF. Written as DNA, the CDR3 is TGTGCCAGCAGCCCGACAGGGGCCCACAATGAGCAGTTCTTC.

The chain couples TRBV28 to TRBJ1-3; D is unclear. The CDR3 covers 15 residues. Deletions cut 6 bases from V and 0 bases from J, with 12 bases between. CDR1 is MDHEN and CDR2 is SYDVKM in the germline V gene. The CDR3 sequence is CASRSETTSGNTIYF. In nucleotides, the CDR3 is TGTGCCAGCAGGTCCGAGACAACCTCTGGAAACACCATATATTTT.

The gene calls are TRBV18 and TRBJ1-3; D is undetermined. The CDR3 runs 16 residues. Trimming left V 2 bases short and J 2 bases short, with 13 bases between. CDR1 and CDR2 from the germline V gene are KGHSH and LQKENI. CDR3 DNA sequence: TGTGCCAGCTCACCAGGCTCGGGGATCGCTGGAAACACCATATATTTT. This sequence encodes CASSPGSGIAGNTIYF.

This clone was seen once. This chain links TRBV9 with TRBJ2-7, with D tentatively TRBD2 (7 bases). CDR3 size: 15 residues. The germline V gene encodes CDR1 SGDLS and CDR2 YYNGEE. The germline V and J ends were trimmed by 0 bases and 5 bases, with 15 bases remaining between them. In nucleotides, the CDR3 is TGTGCCAGCAGCGTAGAGGGGGGGCAGGGTGACGAGCAGTACTTC. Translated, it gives CASSVEGGQGDEQYF.

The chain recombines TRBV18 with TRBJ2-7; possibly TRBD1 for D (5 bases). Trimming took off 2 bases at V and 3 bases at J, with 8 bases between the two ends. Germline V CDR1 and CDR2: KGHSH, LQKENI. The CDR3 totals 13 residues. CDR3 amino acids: CASSPRGYYEQYF. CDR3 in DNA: TGTGCCAGCTCACCAAGGGGATACTACGAGCAGTACTTC.

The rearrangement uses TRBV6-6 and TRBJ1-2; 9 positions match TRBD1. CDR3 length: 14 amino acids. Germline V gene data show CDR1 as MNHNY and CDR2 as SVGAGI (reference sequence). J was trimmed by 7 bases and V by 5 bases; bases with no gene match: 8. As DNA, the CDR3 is TGTGCCAGCAGTCCCGGGACAGGGAATGGTGGCTACACCTTC. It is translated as CASSPGTGNGGYTF.

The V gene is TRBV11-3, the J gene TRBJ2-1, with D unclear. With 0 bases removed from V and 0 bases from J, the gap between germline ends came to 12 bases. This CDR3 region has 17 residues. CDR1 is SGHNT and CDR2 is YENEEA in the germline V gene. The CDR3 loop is CASSLETSAVSYNEQFF. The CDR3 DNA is TGTGCCAGCAGCTTAGAGACCTCGGCGGTCTCCTACAATGAGCAGTTCTTC.

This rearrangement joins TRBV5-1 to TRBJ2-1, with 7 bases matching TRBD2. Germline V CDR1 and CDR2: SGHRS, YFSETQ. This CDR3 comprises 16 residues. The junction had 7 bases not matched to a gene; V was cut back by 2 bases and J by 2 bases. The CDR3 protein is CASSFQPGGAYNEQFF. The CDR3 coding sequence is TGCGCCAGCAGCTTTCAGCCGGGAGGAGCCTACAATGAGCAGTTCTTC.

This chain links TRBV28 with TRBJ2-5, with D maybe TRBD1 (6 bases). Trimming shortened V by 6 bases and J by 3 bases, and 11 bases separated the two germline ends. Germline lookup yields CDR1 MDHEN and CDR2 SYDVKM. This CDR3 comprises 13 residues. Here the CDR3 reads CASSTGQKETQYF. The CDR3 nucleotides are TGTGCCAGCAGCACAGGACAGAAAGAGACCCAGTACTTC. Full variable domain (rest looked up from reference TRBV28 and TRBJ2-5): DVKVTQSSRYLVKRTGEKVFLECVQDMDHENMFWYRQDPGLGLRLIYFSYDVKMKEKGDIPEGYSVSREKKERFSLILESASTNQTSMYLCASSTGQKETQYFGPGTRLLVL.

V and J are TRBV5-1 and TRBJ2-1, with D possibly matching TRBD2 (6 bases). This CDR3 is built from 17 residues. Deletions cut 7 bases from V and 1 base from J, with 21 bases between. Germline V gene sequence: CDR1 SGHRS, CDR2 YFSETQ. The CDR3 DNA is TGCGCCAGCGCCAGCCCTAGCGAATACCCGTCCTACAATGAGCAGTTCTTC. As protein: CASASPSEYPSYNEQFF.

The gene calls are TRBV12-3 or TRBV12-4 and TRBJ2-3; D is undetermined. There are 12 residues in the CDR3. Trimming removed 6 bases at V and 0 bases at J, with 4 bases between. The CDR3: CASRASTDTQYF. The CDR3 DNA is TGTGCCAGCAGGGCTAGCACAGATACGCAGTATTTT.

CDR3 DNA: TGTGCCAGCAGTTACTCTCGACAGGGCAACACTGAAGCTTTCTTT. It is translated as CASSYSRQGNTEAFF. V gene TRBV6-5 combines with J gene TRBJ1-1; TRBD1 agrees at 7 bases. Germline V gene data show CDR1 as MNHEY and CDR2 as SVGAGI. The trim removed 0 bases at V and 2 bases at J, leaving 3 bases unmatched. There are 15 residues in the CDR3.

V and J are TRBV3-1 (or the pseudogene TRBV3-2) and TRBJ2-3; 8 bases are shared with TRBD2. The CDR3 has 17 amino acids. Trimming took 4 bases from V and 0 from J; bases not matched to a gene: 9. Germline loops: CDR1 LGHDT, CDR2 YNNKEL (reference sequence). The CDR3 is CASSPLYGRASTDTQYF. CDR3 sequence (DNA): TGTGCCAGCAGCCCCCTTTACGGGAGGGCAAGCACAGATACGCAGTATTTT.

The CDR3 coding sequence is TGCGCCAGCAGCTTGGGCGGGACGGAGGGTAATTCACCCCTCCACTTT. This encodes CASSLGGTEGNSPLHF. The chain couples TRBV5-1 to TRBJ1-6; tentative D call: TRBD1 (5 bases). CDR1 SGHRS and CDR2 YFSETQ come from the germline V gene. Trimming removed 0 bases from V and 6 bases from J, with 13 bases in between. The CDR3 consists of 16 residues.

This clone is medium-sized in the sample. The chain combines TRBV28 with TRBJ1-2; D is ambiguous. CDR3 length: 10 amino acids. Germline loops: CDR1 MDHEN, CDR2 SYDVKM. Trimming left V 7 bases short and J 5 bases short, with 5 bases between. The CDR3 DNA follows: TGTGCCAGCACCAGGTATGGCTACACCTTC. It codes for CASTRYGYTF.

In DNA form, the CDR3 reads TGTGCCAGTAGTGCCCGGGAGTCCGGCTATAATTCACCCCTCCACTTT. Protein sequence: CASSARESGYNSPLHF. The rearrangement uses TRBV19 and TRBJ1-6; no definite D call. From germline, CDR1 is LNHDA and CDR2 SQIVND (reference sequence). Trimming left V 5 bases short and J 3 bases short, with 14 bases between. The CDR3 sequence is 16 residues long.

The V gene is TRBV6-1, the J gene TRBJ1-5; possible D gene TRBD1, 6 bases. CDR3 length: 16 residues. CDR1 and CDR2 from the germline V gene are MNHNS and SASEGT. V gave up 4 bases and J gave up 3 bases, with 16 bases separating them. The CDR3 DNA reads TGTGCCAGCAGTGCCCAGGGGAAGGGCTACAATCAGCCCCAGCATTTT. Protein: CASSAQGKGYNQPQHF.

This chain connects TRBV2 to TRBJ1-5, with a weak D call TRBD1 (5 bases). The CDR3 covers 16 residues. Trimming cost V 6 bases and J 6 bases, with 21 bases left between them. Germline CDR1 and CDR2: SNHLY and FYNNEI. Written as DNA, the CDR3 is TGTGCCAGCAGGGGGGGGACCACAGCGGCGGCTCAGCCCCAGCATTTT. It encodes CASRGGTTAAAQPQHF.

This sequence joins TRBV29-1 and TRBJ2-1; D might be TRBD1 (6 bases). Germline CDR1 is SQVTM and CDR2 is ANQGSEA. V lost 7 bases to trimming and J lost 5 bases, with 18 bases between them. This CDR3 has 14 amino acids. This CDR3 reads CSAPPGELDNEQFF. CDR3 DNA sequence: TGCAGCGCCCCCCCAGGGGAGCTTGACAATGAGCAGTTCTTC.

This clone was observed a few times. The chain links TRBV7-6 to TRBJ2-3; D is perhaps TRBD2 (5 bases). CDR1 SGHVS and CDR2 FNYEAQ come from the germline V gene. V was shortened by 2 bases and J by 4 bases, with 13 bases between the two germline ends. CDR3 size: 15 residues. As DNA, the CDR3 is TGTGCCAGCAGCTTAAACGAGGGAGAGGCAGATACGCAGTATTTT. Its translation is CASSLNEGEADTQYF.

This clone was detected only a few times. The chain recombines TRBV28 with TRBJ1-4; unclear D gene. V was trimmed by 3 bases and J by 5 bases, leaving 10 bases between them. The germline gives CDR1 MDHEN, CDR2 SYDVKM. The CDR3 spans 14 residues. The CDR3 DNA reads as TGTGCCAGCAGTTTGGATCGGAGAAATGAAAAACTGTTTTTT. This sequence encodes CASSLDRRNEKLFF.

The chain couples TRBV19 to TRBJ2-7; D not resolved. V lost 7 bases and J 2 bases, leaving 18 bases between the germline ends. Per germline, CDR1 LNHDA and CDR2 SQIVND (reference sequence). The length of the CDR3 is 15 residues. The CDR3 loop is CASTRLAGPTYEQYF. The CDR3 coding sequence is TGTGCCAGTACAAGGTTGGCAGGCCCGACCTACGAGCAGTACTTC.

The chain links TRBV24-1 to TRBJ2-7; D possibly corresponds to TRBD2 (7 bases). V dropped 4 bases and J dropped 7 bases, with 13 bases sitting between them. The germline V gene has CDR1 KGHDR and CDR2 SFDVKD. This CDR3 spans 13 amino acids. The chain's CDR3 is CATSDGGRREQYF. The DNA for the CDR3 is TGTGCCACCAGTGACGGGGGGCGTCGGGAGCAGTACTTC.

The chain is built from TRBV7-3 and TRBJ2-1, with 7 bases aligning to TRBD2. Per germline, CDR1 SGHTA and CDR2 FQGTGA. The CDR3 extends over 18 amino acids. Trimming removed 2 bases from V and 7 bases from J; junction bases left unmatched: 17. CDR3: CASSLWAGANKMGNEQFF. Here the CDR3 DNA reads TGTGCCAGCAGCTTATGGGCGGGAGCAAACAAAATGGGTAATGAGCAGTTCTTC.

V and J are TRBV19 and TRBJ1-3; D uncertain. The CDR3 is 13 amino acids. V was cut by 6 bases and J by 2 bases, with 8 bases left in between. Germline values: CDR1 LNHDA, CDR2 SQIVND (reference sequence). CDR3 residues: CASSFPAGNTIYF. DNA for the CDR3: TGTGCCAGTAGCTTCCCCGCTGGAAACACCATATATTTT.

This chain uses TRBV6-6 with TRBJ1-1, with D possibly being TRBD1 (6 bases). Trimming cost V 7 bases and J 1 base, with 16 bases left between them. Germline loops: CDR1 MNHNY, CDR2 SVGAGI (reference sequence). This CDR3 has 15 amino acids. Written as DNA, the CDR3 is TGTGCCAGCACCCAGGGGTGGGGGGGGAACACTGAAGCTTTCTTT. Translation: CASTQGWGGNTEAFF.

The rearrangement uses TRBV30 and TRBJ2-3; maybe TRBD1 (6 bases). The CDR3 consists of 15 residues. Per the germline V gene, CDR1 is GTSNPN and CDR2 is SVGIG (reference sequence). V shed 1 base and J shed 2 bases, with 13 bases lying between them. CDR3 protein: CAWSASRDNTDTQYF. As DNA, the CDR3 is TGTGCCTGGAGTGCCTCCCGGGACAACACAGATACGCAGTATTTT.

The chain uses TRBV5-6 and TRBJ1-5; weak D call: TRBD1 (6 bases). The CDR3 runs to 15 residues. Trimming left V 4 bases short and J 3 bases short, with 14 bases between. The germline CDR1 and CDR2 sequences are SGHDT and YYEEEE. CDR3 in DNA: TGTGCCAGCAGCAACACAGGGTCCCCCAATCAGCCCCAGCATTTT. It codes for CASSNTGSPNQPQHF.

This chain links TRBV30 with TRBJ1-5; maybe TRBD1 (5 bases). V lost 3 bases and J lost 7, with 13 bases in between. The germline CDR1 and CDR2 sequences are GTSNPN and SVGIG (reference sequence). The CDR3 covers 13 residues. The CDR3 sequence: CAWSLGGLQPQHF. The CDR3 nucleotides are TGTGCCTGGAGCCTCGGGGGATTACAGCCCCAGCATTTT.

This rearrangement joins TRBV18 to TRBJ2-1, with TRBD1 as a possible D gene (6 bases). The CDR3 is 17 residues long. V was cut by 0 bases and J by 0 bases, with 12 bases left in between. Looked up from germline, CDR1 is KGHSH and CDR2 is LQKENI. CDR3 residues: CASSPPPGERSYNEQFF. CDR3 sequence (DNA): TGTGCCAGCTCACCACCTCCAGGGGAGCGCTCCTACAATGAGCAGTTCTTC.

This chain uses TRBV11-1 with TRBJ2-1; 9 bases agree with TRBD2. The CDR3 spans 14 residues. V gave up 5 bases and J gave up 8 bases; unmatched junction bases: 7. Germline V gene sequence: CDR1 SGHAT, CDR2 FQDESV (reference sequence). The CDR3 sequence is CASSQGLAFDEQFF. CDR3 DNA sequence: TGTGCCAGCAGCCAGGGACTAGCTTTCGATGAGCAGTTCTTC.